One and the same sample provided the 10 T cell receptor beta chains below, sequenced in a study of blood T cell repertoires in COVID-19. Method: immunoSEQ multiplex PCR; TCRdb's copy keeps in-frame clones and lacks some. Here the sample spans about 140,000 clones, 80% to 90% being singletons. Input material: PBMCs or T cells enriched from blood (not recorded which). The receptors were sampled from a woman aged 45-59 years with acute COVID-19.

V gene TRBV27 combines with J gene TRBJ2-7; 7 nucleotides match TRBD2. Germline V gene lookup returns CDR1 MNHEY and CDR2 SMNVEV (reference sequence). J lost 4 bases, V lost 7 bases, and 16 bases had no gene match. The length of the CDR3 is 16 residues. The chain's CDR3 is CASISGVGTTRYEQYF. CDR3 DNA: TGTGCCAGCATATCTGGGGTAGGGACTACCAGATACGAGCAGTACTTC.

The V call is TRBV27, the J call TRBJ2-7; D possibly corresponds to TRBD1 (6 bases). The V end was cut by 2 bases, the J end by 6 bases, with 17 bases between. Germline V lookup: CDR1 MNHEY, CDR2 SMNVEV (reference sequence). CDR3 length equals 15 residues. CDR3 DNA: TGTGCCAGCAGTTTACAGGGGCAGGGGCTTTTCGAGCAGTACTTC. It codes for CASSLQGQGLFEQYF.

V gene TRBV2 combines with J gene TRBJ2-7; D ambiguous. Germline CDR1 and CDR2: SNHLY and FYNNEI. The V end was cut by 5 bases, the J end by 4 bases, with 12 bases between. The CDR3 covers 13 residues. In DNA, the CDR3 is TGTGCCAGCAGTTCGGCGGCCGGGTACGAGCAGTACTTC. This translates into CASSSAAGYEQYF. Variable domain in full (rest from reference TRBV2 and TRBJ2-7): EPEVTQTPSHQVTQMGQEVILRCVPISNHLYFYWYRQILGQKVEFLVSFYNNEISEKSEIFDDQFSVERPDGSNFTLKIRSTKLEDSAMYFCASSSAAGYEQYFGPGTRLTVT.

The V call is TRBV28, the J call TRBJ2-7, with D hard to call. This CDR3 contains 11 residues. Germline loops: CDR1 MDHEN, CDR2 SYDVKM. V lost 4 bases, J lost 3 bases, and 4 bases lay in between. The CDR3 DNA follows: TGTGCCAGCAGTTCACACTACGAGCAGTACTTC. Residues: CASSSHYEQYF. Variable domain in full (rest from reference TRBV28 and TRBJ2-7): DVKVTQSSRYLVKRTGEKVFLECVQDMDHENMFWYRQDPGLGLRLIYFSYDVKMKEKGDIPEGYSVSREKKERFSLILESASTNQTSMYLCASSSHYEQYFGPGTRLTVT.

Remarks on this clone: The junction does not match germline at one end; this may be a read error. The chain couples TRBV7-7 to TRBJ2-5; 7 nucleotides align to TRBD2. The CDR3 has 16 amino acids. Looked up from germline, CDR1 is SSHAT and CDR2 is FNYEAQ (reference sequence). Written as DNA, the CDR3 is TGTGCTAGCACCCAGAAGAGAGGGCTAGCGGAAGAGACCCAGTACTTC. Its protein product is CASTQKRGLAEETQYF. Supplemented by reference TRBV7-7 and TRBJ2-5, the full variable domain reads GAGVSQSPRYKVTKRGQDVTLRCDPISSHATLYWYQQALGQGPEFLTYFNYEAQPDKSGLPSDRFSAERPEGSISTLTIQRTEQRDSAMYRCASTQKRGLAEETQYFGPGTRLLVL.

The rearrangement uses TRBV10-3 and TRBJ1-5; 8 bases agree with TRBD1. This CDR3 has 15 residues. With 2 bases clipped from V and 5 bases from J, the junction kept 5 bases outside the gene matches. Germline CDR1 is ENHRY and CDR2 is SYGVKD. In DNA, the CDR3 is TGTGCCATCAGTGAGCGACAGGGGTTTGATCAGCCCCAGCATTTT. Translation gives CAISERQGFDQPQHF.

This clone was counted once. The chain uses TRBV11-2 and TRBJ2-1, with 11 bases identical to TRBD1. The CDR3 totals 15 residues. With V trimmed by 2 bases and J by 9 bases, 6 bases remained unmatched. Germline V lookup: CDR1 SGHAT, CDR2 FQNNGV. The CDR3 DNA reads as TGTGCCAGCAGCTTAAAAGGACAGGGGGCGATTGAGCAGTTCTTC. Translation: CASSLKGQGAIEQFF.

CDR3 region: CASSSGGGRGNEQFF. The CDR3 DNA follows: TGTGCCAGCAGCAGCGGCGGCGGGAGGGGGAATGAGCAGTTCTTC. The rearrangement links TRBV7-8 to TRBJ2-1, with 9 nucleotides matching TRBD2. V was clipped by 5 bases and J by 7 bases; unmatched bases: 9. The germline gives CDR1 SGHVS, CDR2 FQNEAQ. This CDR3 comprises 15 residues.

Comment on this clone: The sample holds other DNA sequences that translate to the same CDR3. The chain has TRBV29-1 and TRBJ2-7, with a tentative D call TRBD1 (5 bases). V shed 6 bases and J shed 3 bases, with 9 bases lying between them. The CDR3 totals 11 residues. Germline V gene data show CDR1 as SQVTM and CDR2 as ANQGSEA. The chain's CDR3 is CSVEDNYEQYF. DNA of the CDR3: TGCAGCGTCGAGGACAACTACGAGCAGTACTTC.

The chain uses TRBV24-1 and TRBJ2-1, with D possibly matching TRBD2 (6 bases). Germline V lookup: CDR1 KGHDR, CDR2 SFDVKD. V lost 1 base and J lost 9, with 15 bases in between. The CDR3 spans 15 residues. The CDR3 loop is CATSDFGGGVAEQFF. CDR3 nucleotides: TGTGCCACCAGTGATTTTGGCGGAGGGGTGGCTGAGCAGTTCTTC.